Sequencing of this T cell receptor (beta chain) was carried out in a study of Ad26.COV2.S vaccination and SARS-CoV-2 variants. General study points: Reports say spike-specific CD8+ and CD4+ T cell responses covered substantial breadth after vaccination.

Sequenced by immunoSEQ multiplex PCR; TCRdb stores in-frame clones only, minus some. The sample has about 370,000 clones, approximately 89% seen once. Treatment in this sample: roughly 20 received Ad26.COV2.S at low or high dose, single or two shots; about 5 received placebo; per-sample allocation not given. Vaccine and placebo recipients were sampled on day 63 after the first injection. Adults aged 18-55 years in Boston included the donor. Note on this clone: The antigen remains unidentified.

Looked up from germline, CDR1 is KGHSH and CDR2 is LQKENI. CDR3 length equals 14 residues. V shed 3 bases and J shed 7 bases, with 13 bases lying between them. The sequenced sample was peripheral blood, obtained in a trial of Ad26.COV2.S vaccine versus placebo. This chain links TRBV18 with TRBJ1-5, with D possibly TRBD1 on 5 matching bases. This clonotype was sampled from a person aged 18-60 years who received the Ad26.COV2.S COVID-19 vaccine or a placebo. The CDR3 sequence is CASSPVRGGQPQHF. The CDR3 nucleotides read TGTGCCAGCTCACCGGTCCGCGGGGGGCAGCCCCAGCATTTT.